The clone carrying this T cell receptor (beta chain) was detected ten times or more. Its antigen is unknown. The CDR3 loop spans 15 amino acids. Germline V gives CDR1 LGHDT, CDR2 YNNKEL (reference sequence). The ends were cut back, 2 bases at V and 12 bases at J, with 20 bases in the middle. Via MiXCR, TCRdb re-called the RACE reads, giving one row per CDR3 protein. The sample lists tens of thousands of distinct CDR3 sequences; around 9.4% were seen once. This sample was included in a study of human T cells and chemical hapten exposure. Sample time point: pre-sensitization, week 0. Treatment defined: therapeutic diphenylcyclopropenone sensitization with weekly scalp DPC. The drawing of blood occurred before each patch test was applied. Whole-study findings and limits: PT1 expanded TCR counts correlated positively with patch test score.

The source was whole blood, collected in connection with sensitization to the hapten diphenylcyclopropenone (DPC). The V gene is TRBV3-1, the J gene TRBJ2-1; the D gene is possibly TRBD2 (6 bases). The receptor was isolated from a woman aged 40 to 50 with alopecia areata. Some clones in this sample may be carry-over from other donors' samples. The CDR3 nucleotides read TGTGCCAGCAGCCAATATTGGGACGGCCCGGGGGTGCAGTTCTTC. It codes for CASSQYWDGPGVQFF.